This TCR beta chain was sequenced in a study of molecular identifiers for immune sequencing clone quantification. Study conclusions and caveats: Naive cells had under 1% of molecules in clones above 20 RNA copies, effectors over 99%.

As for this clonotype: Its antigen remains unknown.

TCRdb used MiXCR to reprocess the PCR reads, holding one entry per CDR3 protein. The sample holds around 470,000 distinct CDR3 sequences, about a fifth seen once. The sample consisted of naive CD8+ T cells from blood, with Jurkat cell RNA spiked in. The subset denotes: FACS-sorted CD8+CD4-CCR7+CD45RA+ naive T cells. The source of this sequence is a human donor in good health. Some libraries in this study had Jurkat cell RNA spiked in.

The CDR3 coding sequence is TGTGCCAGCAGTGACAGGCGTGTCCAGACGTGGACCGGGGAGCTGTTTTTT. Translated: CASSDRRVQTWTGELFF. The chain employs TRBV28 and TRBJ2-2, with a possible D match to TRBD1 (6 bases). The V and J ends lost 5 bases and 5 bases respectively, with 21 bases between them. The CDR3 is 17 residues long. CDR1 and CDR2 from the germline V gene are MDHEN and SYDVKM.